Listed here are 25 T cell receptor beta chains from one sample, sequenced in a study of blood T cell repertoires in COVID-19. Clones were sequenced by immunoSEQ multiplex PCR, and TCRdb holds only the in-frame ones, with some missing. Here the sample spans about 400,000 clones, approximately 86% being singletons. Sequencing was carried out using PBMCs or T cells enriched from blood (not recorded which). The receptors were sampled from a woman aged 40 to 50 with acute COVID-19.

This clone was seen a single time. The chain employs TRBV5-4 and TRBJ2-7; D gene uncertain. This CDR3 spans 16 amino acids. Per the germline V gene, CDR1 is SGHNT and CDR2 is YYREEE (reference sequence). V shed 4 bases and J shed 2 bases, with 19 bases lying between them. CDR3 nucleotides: TGTGCCAGCAGCCCTGGTACGTCCCTAGGAACCTACGAGCAGTACTTC. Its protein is CASSPGTSLGTYEQYF. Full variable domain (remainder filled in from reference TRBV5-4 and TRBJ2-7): ETGVTQSPTHLIKTRGQQVTLRCSSQSGHNTVSWYQQALGQGPQFIFQYYREEENGRGNFPPRFSGLQFPNYSSELNVNALELDDSALYLCASSPGTSLGTYEQYFGPGTRLTVT.

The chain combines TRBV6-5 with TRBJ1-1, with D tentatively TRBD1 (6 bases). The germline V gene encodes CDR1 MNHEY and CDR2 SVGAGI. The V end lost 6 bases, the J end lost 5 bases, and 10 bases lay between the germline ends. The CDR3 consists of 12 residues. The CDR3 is CASSTQGTEAFF. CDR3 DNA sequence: TGTGCCAGCAGCACACAGGGAACTGAAGCTTTCTTT.

The CDR3 nucleotides read TGTGCCAGCAGCCCCGGGGGGGCGACCGGCTACACCTTC. It yields the protein CASSPGGATGYTF. J is TRBJ1-2 and V is TRBV9; weak D call: TRBD1 (6 bases). CDR1 SGDLS and CDR2 YYNGEE come from the germline V gene. There are 13 residues in the CDR3. Trimming took off 4 bases at V and 8 bases at J, with 15 bases between the two ends. The variable domain in full, with the rest retrieved from reference TRBV9 and TRBJ1-2, is DSGVTQTPKHLITATGQRVTLRCSPRSGDLSVYWYQQSLDQGLQFLIQYYNGEERAKGNILERFSAQQFPDLHSELNLSSLELGDSALYFCASSPGGATGYTFGSGTRLTVV.

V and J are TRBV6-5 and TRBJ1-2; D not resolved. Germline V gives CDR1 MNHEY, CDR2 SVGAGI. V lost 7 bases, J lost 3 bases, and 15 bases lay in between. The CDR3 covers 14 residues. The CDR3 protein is CASIPDSMDYGYTF. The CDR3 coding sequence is TGTGCCAGCATTCCTGACTCTATGGACTATGGCTACACCTTC.

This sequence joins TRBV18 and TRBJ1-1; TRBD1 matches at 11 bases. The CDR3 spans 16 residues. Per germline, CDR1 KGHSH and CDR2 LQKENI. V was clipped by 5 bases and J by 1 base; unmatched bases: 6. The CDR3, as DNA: TGTGCCAGCTCAACGGACAGGGGGCATAGGAACACTGAAGCTTTCTTT. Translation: CASSTDRGHRNTEAFF.

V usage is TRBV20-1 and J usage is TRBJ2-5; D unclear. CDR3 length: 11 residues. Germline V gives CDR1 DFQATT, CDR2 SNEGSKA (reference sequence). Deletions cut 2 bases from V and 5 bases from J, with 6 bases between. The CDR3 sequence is CSARYGETQYF. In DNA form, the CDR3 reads TGCAGTGCTAGATATGGCGAGACCCAGTACTTC.

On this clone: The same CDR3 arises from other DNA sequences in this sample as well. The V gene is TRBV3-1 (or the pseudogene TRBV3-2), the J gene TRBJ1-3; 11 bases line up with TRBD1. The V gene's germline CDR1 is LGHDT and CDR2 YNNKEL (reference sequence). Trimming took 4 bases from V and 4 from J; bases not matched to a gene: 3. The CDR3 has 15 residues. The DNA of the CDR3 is TGTGCCAGCAGCCTTGGACAGGGGGCCGGAAACACCATATATTTT. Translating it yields CASSLGQGAGNTIYF.

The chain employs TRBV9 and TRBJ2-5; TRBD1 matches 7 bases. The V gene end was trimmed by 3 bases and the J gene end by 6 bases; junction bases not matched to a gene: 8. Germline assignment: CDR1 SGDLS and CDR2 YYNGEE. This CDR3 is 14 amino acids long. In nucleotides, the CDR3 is TGTGCCAGCAGCGAGGAGACAGGGTTAAAGACCCAGTACTTC. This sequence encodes CASSEETGLKTQYF. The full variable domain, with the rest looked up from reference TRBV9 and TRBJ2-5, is DSGVTQTPKHLITATGQRVTLRCSPRSGDLSVYWYQQSLDQGLQFLIQYYNGEERAKGNILERFSAQQFPDLHSELNLSSLELGDSALYFCASSEETGLKTQYFGPGTRLLVL.

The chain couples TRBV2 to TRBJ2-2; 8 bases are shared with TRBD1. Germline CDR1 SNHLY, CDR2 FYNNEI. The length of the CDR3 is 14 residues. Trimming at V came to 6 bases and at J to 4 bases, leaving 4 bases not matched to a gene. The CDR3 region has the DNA TGTGCCAGCAGCGGGACAGGATCCACCGGGGAGCTGTTTTTT. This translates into CASSGTGSTGELFF.

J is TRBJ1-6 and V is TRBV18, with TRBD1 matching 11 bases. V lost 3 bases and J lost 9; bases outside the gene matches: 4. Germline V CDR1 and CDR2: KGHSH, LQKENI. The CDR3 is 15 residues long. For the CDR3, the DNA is TGTGCCAGCTCACCTGGGACAGGGGGGAGTTCACCCCTCCACTTT. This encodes CASSPGTGGSSPLHF.

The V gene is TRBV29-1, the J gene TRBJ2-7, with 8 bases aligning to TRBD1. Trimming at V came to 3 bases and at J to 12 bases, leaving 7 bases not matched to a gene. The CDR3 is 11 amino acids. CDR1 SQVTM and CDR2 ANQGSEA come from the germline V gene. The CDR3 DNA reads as TGCAGCGTTGAGGGTACAGGGGGATGGTACTTC. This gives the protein CSVEGTGGWYF.

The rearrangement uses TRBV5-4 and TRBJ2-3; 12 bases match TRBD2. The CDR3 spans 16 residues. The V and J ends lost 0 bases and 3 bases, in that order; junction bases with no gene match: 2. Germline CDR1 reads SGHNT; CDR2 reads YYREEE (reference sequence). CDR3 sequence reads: CASSLGTSGVTDTQYF. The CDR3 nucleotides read TGTGCCAGCAGCTTGGGGACTAGCGGGGTTACAGATACGCAGTATTTT.

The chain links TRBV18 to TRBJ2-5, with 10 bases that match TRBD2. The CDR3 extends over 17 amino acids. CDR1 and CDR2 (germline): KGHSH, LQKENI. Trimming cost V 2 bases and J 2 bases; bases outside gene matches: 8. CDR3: CASSPLNQRGGQETQYF. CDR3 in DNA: TGTGCCAGCTCACCATTGAACCAGCGGGGGGGTCAAGAGACCCAGTACTTC. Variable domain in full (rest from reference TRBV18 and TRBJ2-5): NAGVMQNPRHLVRRRGQEARLRCSPMKGHSHVYWYRQLPEEGLKFMVYLQKENIIDESGMPKERFSAEFPKEGPSILRIQQVVRGDSAAYFCASSPLNQRGGQETQYFGPGTRLLVL.

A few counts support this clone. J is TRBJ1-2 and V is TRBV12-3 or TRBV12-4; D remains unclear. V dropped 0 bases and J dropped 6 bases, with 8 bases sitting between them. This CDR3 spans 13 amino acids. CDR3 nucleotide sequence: TGTGCCAGCAGTTTAGCTGGGCAGAATGGCTACACCTTC. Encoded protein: CASSLAGQNGYTF.

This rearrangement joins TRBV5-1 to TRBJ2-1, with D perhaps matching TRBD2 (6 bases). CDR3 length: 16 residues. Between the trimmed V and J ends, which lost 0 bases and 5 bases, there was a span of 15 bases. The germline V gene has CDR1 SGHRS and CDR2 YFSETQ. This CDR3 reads CASSLGQTRGDNEQFF. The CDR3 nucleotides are TGCGCCAGCAGCTTGGGACAGACTAGAGGGGACAATGAGCAGTTCTTC.

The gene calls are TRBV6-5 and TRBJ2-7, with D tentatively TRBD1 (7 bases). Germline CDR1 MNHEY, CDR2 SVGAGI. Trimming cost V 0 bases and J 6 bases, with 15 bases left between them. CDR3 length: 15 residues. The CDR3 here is CASSYSENRGGEQYF. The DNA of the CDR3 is TGTGCCAGCAGTTACTCGGAAAACAGGGGAGGCGAGCAGTACTTC.

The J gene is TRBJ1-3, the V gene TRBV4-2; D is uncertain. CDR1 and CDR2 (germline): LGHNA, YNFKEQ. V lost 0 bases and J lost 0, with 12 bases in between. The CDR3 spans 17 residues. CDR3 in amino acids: CASSQDSQAHSGNTIYF. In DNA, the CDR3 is TGTGCCAGCAGCCAAGATTCCCAGGCTCACTCTGGAAACACCATATATTTT.

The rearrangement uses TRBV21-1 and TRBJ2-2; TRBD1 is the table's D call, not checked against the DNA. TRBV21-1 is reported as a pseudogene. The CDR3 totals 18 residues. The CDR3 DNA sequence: TGTGCCAGCAGCAAAAAGCACCAGGGGGCTTTTAGCACCGGGGAGCTGTTTTTT. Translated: CASSKKHQGAFSTGELFF.

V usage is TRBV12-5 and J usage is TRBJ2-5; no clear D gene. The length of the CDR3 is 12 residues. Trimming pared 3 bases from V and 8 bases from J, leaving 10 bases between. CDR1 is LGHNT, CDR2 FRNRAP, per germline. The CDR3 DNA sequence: TGTGCTAGTGGTTTTGGCCAGGCTACCCAGTACTTC. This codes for CASGFGQATQYF.

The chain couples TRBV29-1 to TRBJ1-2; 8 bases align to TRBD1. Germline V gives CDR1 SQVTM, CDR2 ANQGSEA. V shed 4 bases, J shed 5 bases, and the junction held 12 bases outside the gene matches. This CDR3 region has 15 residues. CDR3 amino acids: CSVALGQDPGYGYTF. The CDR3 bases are TGCAGCGTTGCCTTGGGACAGGACCCAGGGTATGGCTACACCTTC.

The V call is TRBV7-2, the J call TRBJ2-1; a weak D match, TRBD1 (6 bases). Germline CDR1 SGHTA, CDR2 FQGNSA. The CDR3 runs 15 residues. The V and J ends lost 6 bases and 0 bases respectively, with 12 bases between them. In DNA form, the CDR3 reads TGTGCCAGCAGTCCTACAGGGCTCTCCTACAATGAGCAGTTCTTC. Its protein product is CASSPTGLSYNEQFF.

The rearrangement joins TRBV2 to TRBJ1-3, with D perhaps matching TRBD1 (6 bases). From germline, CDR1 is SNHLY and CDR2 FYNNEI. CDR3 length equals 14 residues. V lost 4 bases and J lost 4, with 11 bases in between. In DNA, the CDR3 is TGTGCCAGCAGTGCAGGGGCAAACGGAAACACCATATATTTT. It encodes CASSAGANGNTIYF.

The CDR3 region is CASSPQDRPGGGYTF. The CDR3 DNA is TGTGCCAGCAGCCCCCAGGACAGACCGGGTGGCGGCTACACCTTC. The chain links TRBV3-1 (or the pseudogene TRBV3-2) to TRBJ1-2, with D possibly matching TRBD1 (6 bases). Germline V CDR1 and CDR2: LGHDT, YNNKEL (reference sequence). The CDR3 totals 15 residues. V dropped 4 bases and J dropped 8 bases, with 20 bases sitting between them.

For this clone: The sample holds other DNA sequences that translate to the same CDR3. The CDR3 DNA is TGTGCCAGCAGTTGGGACAGGGGCACTGAAGCTTTCTTT. Translated: CASSWDRGTEAFF. This chain joins TRBV12-3 or TRBV12-4 and TRBJ1-1, with TRBD1 matching over 10 bases. J was trimmed by 4 bases and V by 4 bases; bases with no gene match: 0. There are 13 residues in the CDR3.

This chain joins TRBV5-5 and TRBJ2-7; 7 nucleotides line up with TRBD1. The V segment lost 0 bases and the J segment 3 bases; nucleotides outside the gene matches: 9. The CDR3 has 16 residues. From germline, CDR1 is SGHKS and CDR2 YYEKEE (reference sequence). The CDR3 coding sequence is TGTGCCAGCAGCTTGGGGTCGGGACAGACATACTACGAGCAGTACTTC. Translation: CASSLGSGQTYYEQYF.